This record concerns one TCR beta chain sequence. The data belong to a study of blood T cell repertoires in COVID-19. Study-level information: The cDNA or gDNA used as material had been derived from T cells, B-cell-depleted T cells, or PBMCs.

Recruited during active infection, patients (from Seattle) were subsequently followed longitudinally. The V end lost 4 bases, the J end lost 2 bases, and 8 bases lay between the germline ends. This CDR3 spans 13 amino acids. Germline CDR1 and CDR2: SNHLY and FYNNEI. In the authors' workflow: For nucleated cells, counts were estimated from reference gene primer amplification. Sequencing used immunoSEQ multiplex PCR; TCRdb keeps in-frame clones, though not all of them. V and J calls and clone size are copied from that table; D and trimming were computed from the DNA. This sample has roughly 230,000 clones; around 80% occur once, and the top ten carry over 9.5%.

Sequences were obtained from peripheral blood. This receptor was taken from an elderly woman with COVID-19, enrolled during active disease. The chain uses TRBV2 and TRBJ2-5; the D gene is possibly TRBD2 (6 bases). CDR3 sequence: CASSATRQETQYF. The CDR3 nucleotides are TGTGCCAGCAGTGCGACTAGACAAGAGACCCAGTACTTC.